One and the same sample provided the 14 T cell receptor beta chains below, sequenced in a study of cytomegalovirus exposure and HLA in healthy donors. 60 Vbeta and 13 Jbeta primers were used in PCR. Clones were read by immunoSEQ multiplex PCR, and TCRdb kept only the in-frame ones, dropping some. The table records more than 95,000 clones, more than 9.5% of them present only once. Sequencing was performed on PBMCs. These receptors originate from a man aged 35 to 55 in good health and CMV-seropositive.

The CDR3 loop is CASSQRTGANEKLFF. As DNA, the CDR3 is TGTGCCAGTAGTCAAAGGACAGGGGCTAATGAAAAACTGTTTTTT. The chain carries TRBV19 and TRBJ1-4, with TRBD1 matching over 9 bases. Trimming removed 5 bases from V and 3 bases from J; junction bases left unmatched: 4. Per germline, CDR1 LNHDA and CDR2 SQIVND (reference sequence). The CDR3 covers 15 residues.

Only a few counts were recorded for this clone. One junction end does not reproduce the germline sequence, and a read error may be involved. The chain recombines TRBV7-8 with TRBJ2-6; a possible D gene is TRBD2 (6 bases). Germline V CDR1 and CDR2: SGHVS, FQNEAQ. The CDR3 totals 17 residues. The CDR3 region has the DNA TGTGCCAGCAGCCCCTCGGGACTTTTCTCTGGGGCCAACGTCCTGCCTTTC. Amino acids: CASSPSGLFSGANVLPF.

This chain connects TRBV29-1 to TRBJ2-7; D perhaps matches TRBD1 (6 bases). The V end lost 6 bases, the J end lost 11 bases, and 26 bases lay between the germline ends. Germline loops: CDR1 SQVTM, CDR2 ANQGSEA. CDR3 length equals 14 residues. The CDR3 loop reads CSVYDPRQDSEEYF. The CDR3 DNA sequence: TGCAGCGTCTACGACCCAAGACAGGACAGTGAGGAGTACTTC.

This clone was seen a few times. The chain couples TRBV19 to TRBJ1-4; 7 nucleotides line up with TRBD1. The CDR3 covers 15 residues. The V gene's germline CDR1 is LNHDA and CDR2 SQIVND (reference sequence). V was clipped by 4 bases and J by 2 bases; unmatched bases: 4. The CDR3 here is CASSKPGQTNEKLFF. The CDR3 bases are TGTGCCAGTAGTAAACCGGGACAGACTAATGAAAAACTGTTTTTT.

Only a few counts were recorded for this clone. This rearrangement joins TRBV10-3 to TRBJ2-2, with TRBD1 as a possible D gene (5 bases). Germline CDR1 is ENHRY and CDR2 is SYGVKD. This CDR3 is built from 15 residues. Between the trimmed V and J ends, which lost 4 bases and 6 bases, there was a span of 15 bases. CDR3 sequence reads: CAISGSSGKAGELFF. Written as DNA, the CDR3 is TGTGCCATCAGTGGATCGTCAGGGAAAGCCGGGGAGCTGTTTTTT.

The chain uses TRBV7-2 and TRBJ1-2; 8 nucleotides agree with TRBD1. Unmatched junction bases numbered 5, after V lost 3 bases and J lost 5 bases. The CDR3 runs to 14 residues. The germline V gene has CDR1 SGHTA and CDR2 FQGNSA. The CDR3 sequence is CASSLRDRTYGYTF. CDR3 coding DNA: TGTGCCAGCAGCTTGAGGGACAGGACATATGGCTACACCTTC.

The chain couples TRBV5-1 to TRBJ2-5; 11 positions agree with TRBD2. From germline, CDR1 is SGHRS and CDR2 YFSETQ. The CDR3 sequence is 16 residues long. Trimming at V came to 1 base and at J to 5 bases, leaving 7 bases not matched to a gene. The CDR3 sequence is CASSLILAGGRETQYF. DNA of the CDR3: TGCGCCAGCAGCTTGATCTTAGCGGGAGGGCGTGAGACCCAGTACTTC.

This clone has just a few counts. The V call is TRBV6-6, the J call TRBJ1-1, with TRBD1 as a possible D gene (5 bases). V lost 7 bases and J 1 base, leaving 10 bases between the germline ends. Germline V gives CDR1 MNHNY, CDR2 SVGAGI (reference sequence). This CDR3 spans 13 amino acids. This CDR3 reads CASTGGANTEAFF. CDR3 nucleotide sequence: TGTGCCAGCACGGGAGGGGCGAACACTGAAGCTTTCTTT.

A few counts support this clone. The chain combines TRBV5-1 with TRBJ2-7; the match to TRBD1 covers 7 bases. The CDR3 totals 13 residues. V gave up 7 bases and J gave up 3 bases; unmatched junction bases: 7. The V gene's germline CDR1 is SGHRS and CDR2 YFSETQ. The CDR3 bases are TGCGCCAGCTCCTCGGACAGGAGCTACGAGCAGTACTTC. It yields the protein CASSSDRSYEQYF. The whole variable domain, remainder taken from reference TRBV5-1 and TRBJ2-7, is KAGVTQTPRYLIKTRGQQVTLSCSPISGHRSVSWYQQTPGQGLQFLFEYFSETQRNKGNFPGRFSGRQFSNSRSEMNVSTLELGDSALYLCASSSDRSYEQYFGPGTRLTVT.

The rearrangement joins TRBV9 to TRBJ2-5; perhaps TRBD2 as D (6 bases). Between the trimmed V and J ends, which lost 0 bases and 2 bases, there was a span of 11 bases. Per the germline V gene, CDR1 is SGDLS and CDR2 is YYNGEE. The CDR3 extends over 15 amino acids. CDR3 residues: CASSVGASAQETQYF. The CDR3 DNA sequence: TGTGCCAGCAGCGTAGGTGCTAGCGCGCAAGAGACCCAGTACTTC.

The chain links TRBV7-6 to TRBJ2-3, with D perhaps TRBD2 (6 bases). CDR1 is SGHVS, CDR2 FNYEAQ, per germline. This CDR3 is built from 12 residues. Trimming shortened V by 3 bases and J by 10 bases, and 11 bases separated the two germline ends. The CDR3 loop reads CASSFPLAPQYF. The CDR3 nucleotides are TGTGCCAGCAGCTTCCCTCTAGCGCCGCAGTATTTT.

A few counts support this clone. This rearrangement joins TRBV6-1 to TRBJ2-5; 9 nucleotides line up with TRBD1. Trimming took 8 bases from V and 1 from J; bases not matched to a gene: 5. The CDR3 consists of 14 residues. Germline V lookup: CDR1 MNHNS, CDR2 SASEGT. DNA for the CDR3: TGTGCCAGCCGGACAGGGGTCGGCCAAGAGACCCAGTACTTC. This sequence encodes CASRTGVGQETQYF.

This clone turned up a few times. The CDR3 is CASSQLNGENTF. The CDR3, as DNA: TGTGCCAGCTCGCAGTTAAACGGGGAAAACACCTTC. The chain uses TRBV18 and TRBJ1-2; the D is unclear. Trimming left V 6 bases short and J 12 bases short, with 17 bases between. Germline lookup yields CDR1 KGHSH and CDR2 LQKENI. The CDR3 totals 12 residues.

This clone has just a few counts. V gene TRBV5-4 combines with J gene TRBJ1-2; possibly TRBD1 for D (5 bases). The CDR3 is 13 residues long. Trimming stripped 0 bases from V and 7 bases from J, with 10 bases between. Germline V gene sequence: CDR1 SGHNT, CDR2 YYREEE (reference sequence). CDR3 DNA: TGTGCCAGCAGCTTGGCGGGGGGAAGTGGCTACACCTTC. This gives the protein CASSLAGGSGYTF.